The 11 T cell receptor beta chains reported below all come from one sample, sequenced in a study of T cell responses to AZD1222 COVID-19 vaccine (dated by TCRdb to about 2021). Library preparation was by the immunoSEQ multiplex PCR assay. TCRdb's version of the immuneACCESS table is confined to in-frame rearrangements and falls short of the full clone set. An unresolved V gene accounts for under half of the shortfall where checked; the remainder is of unknown origin. For this sample there are roughly 160,000 clones; more than 70% appear just once. Clones ranked in the top ten supply around 5.9% of the sample. The sample's time point label, decoded: baseline before first vaccination. The sequenced sample was peripheral blood, obtained on day 0 of AZD1222 vaccination. The origin of the receptors is an adult in good health.

V gene TRBV19 combines with J gene TRBJ1-6, with a tentative D call TRBD1 (5 bases). V lost 8 bases, J lost 7 bases, and 15 bases lay in between. The CDR3 is 14 residues long. Germline assignment: CDR1 LNHDA and CDR2 SQIVND (reference sequence). This CDR3 reads CASGAAGTNSPLHF. The CDR3 coding sequence is TGTGCCAGTGGAGCGGCAGGGACGAATTCACCCCTCCACTTT.

This sequence joins TRBV5-1 and TRBJ1-1; TRBD1 agrees at 7 bases. V shed 4 bases, J shed 7 bases, and the junction held 19 bases outside the gene matches. There are 17 residues in the CDR3. Germline values: CDR1 SGHRS, CDR2 YFSETQ. The CDR3 nucleotides read TGCGCCAGCAGCCCTTTGGGACAGTCTAAATTGGGCGTTGAAGCTTTCTTT. It translates to CASSPLGQSKLGVEAFF.

This clone showed up just once. This rearrangement joins TRBV2 to TRBJ1-3, with D possibly matching TRBD1 (5 bases). V gave up 2 bases and J gave up 0 bases, with 8 bases separating them. Germline V CDR1 and CDR2: SNHLY, FYNNEI. The CDR3 is made up of 15 amino acids. The CDR3 is CASSERGFSGNTIYF. The DNA of the CDR3 is TGTGCCAGCAGTGAACGGGGGTTCTCTGGAAACACCATATATTTT.

The chain uses TRBV28 and TRBJ1-1; a weak D match, TRBD1 (5 bases). Germline V lookup: CDR1 MDHEN, CDR2 SYDVKM. The length of the CDR3 is 14 residues. The V end was cut by 5 bases, the J end by 3 bases, with 13 bases between. CDR3 region: CASSPTVLHTEAFF. The CDR3 DNA follows: TGTGCCAGCAGTCCGACAGTACTTCACACTGAAGCTTTCTTT.

The V call is TRBV10-3, the J call TRBJ1-6; possible D gene TRBD1, 6 bases. V lost 4 bases and J lost 3, with 10 bases in between. The germline V gene encodes CDR1 ENHRY and CDR2 SYGVKD. CDR3 length: 15 amino acids. The CDR3 is CAISAEQGYNSPLHF. Written as DNA, the CDR3 is TGTGCCATCAGTGCCGAACAGGGCTATAATTCACCCCTCCACTTT.

A few counts support this clone. The CDR3 DNA reads as TGTGCCAGCTCCAGGGGGTACTACGAGCAGTACTTC. As protein: CASSRGYYEQYF. The J gene is TRBJ2-7, the V gene TRBV6-5; 7 nucleotides match TRBD1. Germline-derived CDR1 and CDR2 are MNHEY and SVGAGI. The CDR3 has 12 residues. The ends lost 8 bases at V and 3 bases at J; junction bases unmatched: 4.

The V call is TRBV7-8, the J call TRBJ1-1; 8 nucleotides agree with TRBD1. The CDR3 contains 14 residues. CDR1 is SGHVS, CDR2 FQNEAQ, per germline. The junction had 7 bases not matched to a gene; V was cut back by 6 bases and J by 4 bases. In DNA, the CDR3 is TGTGCCAGCAGATACGGACAGGGAGTCACTGAAGCTTTCTTT. Translated: CASRYGQGVTEAFF.

This chain links TRBV6-1 with TRBJ1-2, with 9 bases lining up with TRBD1. CDR3 length equals 13 residues. After removal of 5 bases from V and 7 bases from J, the junction contained 5 bases not matched to a gene. CDR1 and CDR2 (germline): MNHNS, SASEGT. The CDR3 DNA sequence: TGTGCCAGCAGTTGGGGACAGGGAGGTGGCTACACCTTC. It is translated as CASSWGQGGGYTF.

The chain links TRBV28 to TRBJ1-1; 9 nucleotides line up with TRBD1. V lost 3 bases and J lost 4; bases outside the gene matches: 6. The CDR3 consists of 15 residues. Germline V gives CDR1 MDHEN, CDR2 SYDVKM. CDR3 DNA sequence: TGTGCCAGCAGTTTGTGGACAGGGGTGGCCACTGAAGCTTTCTTT. Its protein product is CASSLWTGVATEAFF. Full variable domain (rest looked up from reference TRBV28 and TRBJ1-1): DVKVTQSSRYLVKRTGEKVFLECVQDMDHENMFWYRQDPGLGLRLIYFSYDVKMKEKGDIPEGYSVSREKKERFSLILESASTNQTSMYLCASSLWTGVATEAFFGQGTRLTVV.

The gene calls are TRBV29-1 and TRBJ1-2, with no clear D. Trimming removed 8 bases from V and 6 bases from J, with 13 bases in between. Per the germline V gene, CDR1 is SQVTM and CDR2 is ANQGSEA. This CDR3 is built from 11 residues. The CDR3 reads CSIPFVNGYTF. The CDR3 DNA follows: TGCAGCATACCATTCGTAAATGGCTACACCTTC. Combining the CDR3 with reference TRBV29-1 and TRBJ1-2 gives the whole variable domain SAVISQKPSRDICQRGTSLTIQCQVDSQVTMMFWYRQQPGQSLTLIATANQGSEATYESGFVIDKFPISRPNLTFSTLTVSNMSPEDSSIYLCSIPFVNGYTFGSGTRLTVV.

This chain links TRBV30 with TRBJ1-5; TRBD1 is a possible D gene (5 bases). Germline CDR1 GTSNPN, CDR2 SVGIG (reference sequence). This CDR3 is built from 13 residues. Between the trimmed V and J ends, which lost 0 bases and 7 bases, there was a span of 10 bases. The CDR3 nucleotides read TGTGCCTGGAGTGTGGGGGTTGAGCAGCCCCAGCATTTT. This gives the protein CAWSVGVEQPQHF.